This TCR beta chain was captured in a study of T cell repertoires in cytomegalovirus infection. Study-wide context: Public TCR beta signatures provided an indication of both CMV infection and a matching HLA type.

This clonotype was counted many times. The antigen is unknown. The study's findings and limits: The ex vivo response showed dominance by HLA-C-restricted CMV-specific TCR beta clonotypes. Public TCR beta family frequency separated CMV-and-HLA carriers, including in an independent cohort.

V lost 3 bases and J lost 5; bases outside the gene matches: 5. The CDR3 extends over 15 amino acids. Germline V CDR1 and CDR2: SGHTA, FQGNSA. Each CDR3 protein is one row after TCRdb ran MiXCR on the reads. The table includes some 320,000 distinct CDR3 sequences, 9% to 9.5% detected once. The sequencing input was PBMCs. The source is a human donor in good health (CMV status not recorded). Some clones in this sample may be carry-over from other donors' samples. The rearrangement uses TRBV7-2 and TRBJ2-3, with 10 bases aligning to TRBD2. This chain's CDR3 is CASSFSGRRGDTQYF. CDR3 nucleotides: TGTGCCAGCAGCTTTAGCGGGAGGAGGGGAGATACGCAGTATTTT.